Listed below are T cell receptor beta chains from one sample, sequenced in a study of T cell repertoires in cytomegalovirus infection. TCRdb redid the calling of the reads with MiXCR, one entry per CDR3 protein. This sample has 900,000 to 950,000 distinct CDR3 sequences; approximately 31% occur once, and the top ten carry 13%. Antigens of these TCRs are unknown. This sample comprised cultured CD8+ T cells from PBMCs, obtained from culture after CMV antigen stimulation. The receptors originated from a human donor in good health (CMV status not recorded). Some clones in this sample may be carry-over from other donors' samples. CDR3s include the opening cysteine and the closing phenylalanine or tryptophan.

cdr3_length	v_call	j_call	cdr3_aa
15	TRBV4-1	TRBJ1-2	CASSLYPGTGDGYTF
14	TRBV5-6	TRBJ2-1	CASSLGRTYNEQFF
12	TRBV20-1	TRBJ2-7	CSARGVAHEQYF
13	TRBV6-6	TRBJ2-5	CASRKTAQETQYF
16	TRBV7-9	TRBJ2-5	CASSPLALQGGETQYF
15	TRBV3-1	TRBJ1-2	CASSQDEGYYYGYTF
17	TRBV5-4	TRBJ2-1	CASSLDGAGEAYNEQFF
13	TRBV7-6	TRBJ2-1	CASGQGFYNEQFF
18	TRBV7-2	TRBJ2-1	CASSALGQGWGIYNEQFF
15	TRBV7-9	TRBJ1-1	CASSLKTGEYTEAFF
12	TRBV24-1	TRBJ2-1	CVTSTGYNEQFF
11	TRBV20-1	TRBJ1-2	CSARDGKDYTF
14	TRBV5-1	TRBJ2-3	CASSSWTSGDTQYF
16	TRBV12-3/TRBV12-4	TRBJ2-5	CASGGTSGVVQETQYF
18	TRBV6-2/TRBV6-3	TRBJ2-1	CASTLWSGGESSYNEQFF
13	TRBV10-2	TRBJ2-7	CASSAGPAYEQYF
14	TRBV27	TRBJ2-1	CASSSGTPGVEQFF
15	TRBV27	TRBJ1-3	CASSPRDRTGNTIYF
11	TRBV9	TRBJ1-1	CASTGGGGAFF
15	TRBV5-1	TRBJ1-1	CASSRGQAMNTEAFF
13	TRBV6-2/TRBV6-3	TRBJ1-2	CASRDRESYGYTF
12	TRBV7-9	TRBJ1-5	CASSLEGGPQHF
13	TRBV27	TRBJ1-1	CASGYDQNTEAFF
15	TRBV7-6	TRBJ2-5	CASSFLWGGKETQYF
15	TRBV19	TRBJ2-1	CASSITGGRYNEQFF
15	TRBV27	TRBJ1-2	CASSLYRGMDYGYTF
14	TRBV27	TRBJ2-7	CASSFLPNLYEQYF
18	TRBV6-6	TRBJ2-3	CASSYVSGPAKGADTQYF
14	TRBV7-9	TRBJ2-5	CASSLGALQETQYF
22	TRBV19	TRBJ2-3	CASSISWTAGLAGGPGVDTQYF
11	TRBV27	TRBJ2-1	CASSSDLEQFF
14	TRBV28	TRBJ1-1	CASTLTGLNTEAFF
15	TRBV12-3/TRBV12-4	TRBJ2-7	CASSLGQGGPYEQYF
13	TRBV19	TRBJ1-1	CASSTGRSTEAFF
14	TRBV7-2	TRBJ2-7	CASSPTGDTYEQYF
15	TRBV7-6	TRBJ1-5	CASSEGPGSDQPQHF
16	TRBV4-1	TRBJ2-2	CASSQEGGANTGELFF
15	TRBV19	TRBJ1-5	CASSIVSGGNQPQHF
11	TRBV7-9	TRBJ2-1	CASRRVGEQFF
14	TRBV12-3/TRBV12-4	TRBJ2-7	CASSPPGASYEQYF
14	TRBV20-1	TRBJ1-2	CSASPGTPNYGYTF
14	TRBV24-1	TRBJ2-6	CATSIGGGANVLTF
14	TRBV12-3/TRBV12-4	TRBJ2-7	CASSPGVGFYEQYF
16	TRBV12-3/TRBV12-4	TRBJ1-1	CASSSWTGRGWTEAFF
15	TRBV6-5	TRBJ2-1	CASSPSGGRRNEQFF
12	TRBV12-3/TRBV12-4	TRBJ2-3	CASRAGPDTQYF
14	TRBV7-6	TRBJ2-1	CASSSASGYNEQFF
11	TRBV5-4	TRBJ2-1	CASSRDEGLFF
14	TRBV10-3	TRBJ1-5	CAINGGTGTQPQHF
15	TRBV12-3/TRBV12-4	TRBJ1-4	CASSSLRGSDGKLFF
12	TRBV27	TRBJ1-2	CASGRGGDGYTF
16	TRBV4-1	TRBJ2-3	CASSQGDRDYTDTQYF
14	TRBV7-6	TRBJ1-1	CASSRAPVDTEAFF
15	TRBV19	TRBJ1-1	CASSFVGFLGTEAFF
16	TRBV7-6	TRBJ2-1	CASSHGTSGGYNEQFF
15	TRBV27	TRBJ2-3	CASSFYGGDADTQYF
17	TRBV6-5	TRBJ2-2	CAIPNRASGKNTGELFF